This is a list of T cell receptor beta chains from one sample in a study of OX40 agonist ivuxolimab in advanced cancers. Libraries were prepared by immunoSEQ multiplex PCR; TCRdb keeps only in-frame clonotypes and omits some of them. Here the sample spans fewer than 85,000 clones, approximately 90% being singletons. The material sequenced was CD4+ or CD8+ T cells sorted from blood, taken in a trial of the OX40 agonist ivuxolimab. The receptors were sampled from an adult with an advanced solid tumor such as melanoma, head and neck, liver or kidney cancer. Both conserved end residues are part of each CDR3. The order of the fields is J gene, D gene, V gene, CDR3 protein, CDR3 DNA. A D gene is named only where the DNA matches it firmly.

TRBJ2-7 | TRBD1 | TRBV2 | CASRNRGQASYEQYF | TGTGCCAGCAGAAACAGGGGGCAGGCGTCCTACGAGCAGTACTTC
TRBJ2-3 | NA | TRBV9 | CASASTDTQYF | TGTGCCAGCGCGAGCACAGATACGCAGTATTTT
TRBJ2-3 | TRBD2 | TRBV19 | CASSIGPSGGAVTDTQYF | TGTGCCAGTAGTATAGGCCCTAGCGGGGGGGCCGTCACAGATACGCAGTATTTT
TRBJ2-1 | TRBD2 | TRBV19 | CAIGSGALYNEQFF | TGTGCCATCGGCAGCGGGGCCTTATACAATGAGCAGTTCTTC
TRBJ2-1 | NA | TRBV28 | CASSLPPSGPSPKQFF | TGTGCCAGCAGTTTACCCCCCTCCGGTCCCTCCCCGAAGCAGTTCTTC
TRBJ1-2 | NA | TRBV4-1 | CASSQVVQDGYTF | TGCGCCAGCAGCCAAGTTGTTCAGGACGGCTACACCTTC
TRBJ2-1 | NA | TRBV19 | CASSIRGNEQFF | TGTGCCAGTAGTATCCGTGGGAACGAGCAGTTCTTC
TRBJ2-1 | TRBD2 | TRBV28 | CASGLAGSLNNEQFF | TGTGCCAGCGGACTAGCGGGATCCCTAAACAATGAGCAGTTCTTC
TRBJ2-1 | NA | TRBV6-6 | CASSYVTKYNEQFF | TGTGCCAGCAGTTACGTGACTAAATACAATGAGCAGTTCTTC
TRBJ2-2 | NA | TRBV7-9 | CASSSRVGYTGELFF | TGTGCCAGCAGCTCCCGGGTAGGTTACACCGGGGAGCTGTTTTTT
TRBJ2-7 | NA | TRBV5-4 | CASSFSNQYEQYF | TGTGCCAGCAGCTTCTCTAACCAATACGAGCAGTACTTC
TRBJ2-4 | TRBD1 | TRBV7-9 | CASSFHSGGENIQYF | TGTGCCAGCAGCTTCCATTCAGGGGGCGAAAACATTCAGTACTTC